These 11 T cell receptor beta chains share one sample of origin, sequenced in a study of T-cell memory formation after mild COVID-19. TCRdb reanalysed the 5' RACE reads using MiXCR and keeps one entry per CDR3 protein. This sample yields hundreds of thousands of distinct CDR3 sequences, of which approximately 18% are seen a single time; approximately 21% belongs to the top ten. What was sequenced was PBMCs or a T cell subset sorted from them (not recorded which). The receptor source for this set is a man between 18 and 35 years old who had mild COVID-19 (a few samples of this study predate the infection). Cell type and time point are not known.

In this sample, this clonotype turned up a few times. The chain is built from TRBV5-1 and TRBJ2-1, with D hard to call. The CDR3 covers 12 residues. With 5 bases removed from V and 1 base from J, the gap between germline ends came to 4 bases. Germline CDR1 reads SGHRS; CDR2 reads YFSETQ. The CDR3 here is CASRTSYNEQFF. The DNA of the CDR3 is TGCGCCAGCAGGACATCCTACAATGAGCAGTTCTTC.

This clonotype was seen only a few times. V is TRBV6-6 and J is TRBJ1-2; TRBD1 is a possible D gene (5 bases). CDR1 and CDR2 from the germline V gene are MNHNY and SVGAGI (reference sequence). The CDR3 is 14 residues long. The ends were cut back, 3 bases at V and 0 bases at J, with 8 bases in the middle. DNA for the CDR3: TGTGCCAGCAGTTATGACAGTCCTAACTATGGCTACACCTTC. Translation gives CASSYDSPNYGYTF.

The chain is built from TRBV25-1 and TRBJ2-5, with D perhaps TRBD1 (6 bases). CDR3 length: 15 amino acids. V lost 3 bases, J lost 1 base, and 12 bases lay in between. Per the germline V gene, CDR1 is MGHDK and CDR2 is SYGVNS. The CDR3 DNA reads as TGTGCCAGCAGTGACCCCACAGGGTCCCAAGAGACCCAGTACTTC. Its translation is CASSDPTGSQETQYF.

The rearrangement links TRBV12-3 or TRBV12-4 to TRBJ2-4, with D unresolved. The V end was cut by 1 base, the J end by 1 base, with 8 bases between. The CDR3 sequence is 15 residues long. The CDR3 DNA is TGTGCCAGCAGTTTAGGCCCCGAGGCCAAAAACATTCAGTACTTC. Translation: CASSLGPEAKNIQYF.

This clonotype turned up a few times. The CDR3 sequence is CASSQWQGSYGANVLTF. DNA for the CDR3: TGTGCCAGCAGCCAATGGCAGGGGTCATACGGGGCCAACGTCCTGACTTTC. This chain joins TRBV3-1 and TRBJ2-6; TRBD1 is a possible D gene (6 bases). Trimming took 2 bases from V and 4 from J, leaving 15 bases between them. The CDR3 covers 17 residues. Germline CDR1 and CDR2: LGHDT and YNNKEL (reference sequence).

This clonotype turned up a few times. V is TRBV7-8 and J is TRBJ2-7; D remains ambiguous. The CDR3 is 14 amino acids. V was cut by 3 bases and J by 5 bases, with 14 bases left in between. Germline loops: CDR1 SGHVS, CDR2 FQNEAQ. CDR3 sequence (DNA): TGTGCCAGCAGCTTTTCAAGGGCCTTGGACGAGCAGTACTTC. Translating it yields CASSFSRALDEQYF.

This clonotype has a count of ten or more. This sequence joins TRBV12-3 or TRBV12-4 and TRBJ2-5; D remains ambiguous. Trimming pared 5 bases from V and 5 bases from J, leaving 6 bases between. The length of the CDR3 is 11 residues. The CDR3 sequence is CASSEVETQYF. In nucleotides, the CDR3 is TGTGCCAGCAGTGAGGTGGAGACCCAGTACTTC.

This clonotype was picked up a small number of times. The chain employs TRBV12-3 or TRBV12-4 and TRBJ2-1, with 7 bases fitting TRBD2. V shed 5 bases and J 6 bases; nucleotides not matched to a gene: 7. This CDR3 has 14 residues. CDR3 sequence: CASSRGVSRNEQFF. The CDR3 region has the DNA TGTGCCAGCAGTCGGGGGGTTTCGCGCAATGAGCAGTTCTTC.

There are a few counts of this clonotype. This chain joins TRBV19 and TRBJ2-3; D gene uncertain. Germline lookup yields CDR1 LNHDA and CDR2 SQIVND (reference sequence). There are 16 residues in the CDR3. V shed 4 bases and J shed 2 bases, with 16 bases lying between them. This CDR3 is CASSNRRTRDTDTQYF. CDR3 bases: TGTGCCAGTAGTAACCGACGAACGAGAGACACAGATACGCAGTATTTT.

At least ten counts were recorded for this clonotype. This sequence joins TRBV7-2 and TRBJ2-2; D perhaps matches TRBD2 (5 bases). Germline CDR1 is SGHTA and CDR2 is FQGNSA. The V end was cut by 4 bases, the J end by 6 bases, with 9 bases between. This CDR3 spans 13 amino acids. The CDR3 nucleotides read TGTGCCAGCAGCTCCGAGGGATCCGGGGAGCTGTTTTTT. Its protein product is CASSSEGSGELFF.

This clonotype was seen more than once but under ten times. This chain links TRBV30 with TRBJ1-6; D not resolved. Per germline, CDR1 GTSNPN and CDR2 SVGIG (reference sequence). Trimming removed 7 bases at V and 9 bases at J, with 13 bases between. The CDR3 sequence is 12 residues long. CDR3 sequence: CASGPRTSPLHF. The CDR3 DNA reads as TGTGCCTCAGGACCGAGAACTTCACCCCTCCACTTT.